The 2 T cell receptor beta chains below come from one sample, sequenced in a study of T cells after yellow fever vaccination. Each CDR3 protein gets one entry after TCRdb re-called the 5' RACE reads with MiXCR. The sample has some 32,000 distinct CDR3 sequences; about 6.3% are singletons. Here the sequenced sample was PBMCs, either bulk or a sorted T-cell subset (CD4+, CD8+, memory, or dextramer-sorted; not recorded which), taken on the day of the first yellow fever vaccination. The receptors here all came from a man younger than 30 who received the YFV17D yellow fever vaccine.

The table lists this clonotype with many counts. V is TRBV6-2 or TRBV6-3 and J is TRBJ2-7; 7 bases agree with TRBD1. This CDR3 comprises 15 residues. Unmatched junction bases numbered 4, after V lost 2 bases and J lost 0 bases. Germline CDR1 is MNHEY and CDR2 is SVGEGT. The CDR3 DNA reads as TGTGCCAGCAGTTACCAGGGGGAGAGCTCCTACGAGCAGTACTTC. Encoded protein: CASSYQGESSYEQYF.

This clonotype was recorded many times. The V and J genes are TRBV5-1 and TRBJ2-7; D ambiguous. From germline, CDR1 is SGHRS and CDR2 YFSETQ. V was clipped by 4 bases and J by 7 bases, with 9 bases between them. The CDR3 is 11 residues long. The CDR3 DNA follows: TGCGCCAGCAGCCCCCTCGGAGAGCAGTACTTC. Its protein is CASSPLGEQYF.